The next 8 T cell receptor beta chains were all read from a single sample in a study of technical replicates of blood from several donors. Assay: immunoSEQ multiplex PCR; the TCRdb copy retains only in-frame clones and omits some. The sample yields 80,000 to 100,000 clones, roughly 95% seen once. What was sequenced was T cells isolated from PBMCs. The receptor source for this set is a human donor in good health.

The genes are TRBV29-1 and TRBJ1-5; 7 nucleotides line up with TRBD1. In germline, CDR1 is SQVTM, CDR2 ANQGSEA. The CDR3 runs to 12 residues. J gave up 4 bases and V 4 bases, and 1 base lay outside the gene matches. The CDR3 nucleotides read TGCAGCGTTGGGACAGGAAATCAGCCCCAGCATTTT. Protein product: CSVGTGNQPQHF.

The chain combines TRBV13 with TRBJ2-7; D is ambiguous. The germline V gene encodes CDR1 PRHDT and CDR2 FYEKMQ (reference sequence). V was shortened by 3 bases and J by 3 bases, with 3 bases between the two germline ends. The CDR3 runs 11 residues. The CDR3 DNA follows: TGTGCCAGCAGCTTTCGCTACGAGCAGTACTTC. Protein sequence: CASSFRYEQYF.

This rearrangement joins TRBV27 to TRBJ2-7, with 7 bases matching TRBD2. Per the germline V gene, CDR1 is MNHEY and CDR2 is SMNVEV (reference sequence). The length of the CDR3 is 14 residues. Unmatched junction bases numbered 3, after V lost 3 bases and J lost 1 base. CDR3 sequence reads: CASSFSGFSYEQYF. CDR3 coding DNA: TGTGCCAGCAGTTTTAGCGGGTTTTCCTACGAGCAGTACTTC.

This chain connects TRBV4-3 to TRBJ2-7; no firm D call. V dropped 3 bases and J dropped 2 bases, with 11 bases sitting between them. Looked up from germline, CDR1 is LGHNA and CDR2 is YSLEER. CDR3 length: 14 residues. The CDR3 DNA follows: TGCGCCAGCAGCCAGAACCCGGTCGCCTACGAGCAGTACTTC. Protein product: CASSQNPVAYEQYF.

The chain carries TRBV29-1 and TRBJ2-7; D call uncertain. The germline CDR1 and CDR2 sequences are SQVTM and ANQGSEA. The CDR3 has 14 amino acids. V lost 4 bases and J lost 1, with 14 bases in between. The CDR3 nucleotides read TGCAGCGTTGTAAGGCAGGAAACTTCCTACGAGCAGTACTTC. It translates to CSVVRQETSYEQYF.

CDR3 DNA: TGTGCCAGTAGTATAGCCCTCGGACTAGAGACCGGGGAGCTGTTTTTT. Translated, it gives CASSIALGLETGELFF. The chain couples TRBV19 to TRBJ2-2; 7 positions match TRBD2. V lost 1 base to trimming and J lost 5 bases; unmatched junction nucleotides: 7. CDR3 size: 16 residues. CDR1 LNHDA and CDR2 SQIVND come from the germline V gene (reference sequence). The full variable domain, completed using reference TRBV19 and TRBJ2-2, is DGGITQSPKYLFRKEGQNVTLSCEQNLNHDAMYWYRQDPGQGLRLIYYSQIVNDFQKGDIAEGYSVSREKKESFPLTVTSAQKNPTAFYLCASSIALGLETGELFFGEGSRLTVL.

The J gene is TRBJ2-1, the V gene TRBV10-1; the D gene is possibly TRBD1 (6 bases). CDR3 length: 16 amino acids. CDR1 is WNHNN, CDR2 SYGVQD, per germline (reference sequence). Between the trimmed V and J ends, which lost 2 bases and 1 base, there was a span of 12 bases. CDR3 sequence (DNA): TGCGCCAGCAGTGAGACTACAGGGACGTCCTACAATGAGCAGTTCTTC. Translation: CASSETTGTSYNEQFF.

This CDR3 reads CASSGHNNYGYTF. The CDR3 DNA reads as TGTGCCAGCAGCGGGCATAACAACTATGGCTACACCTTC. This sequence joins TRBV9 and TRBJ1-2; no definite D call. There are 13 residues in the CDR3. Trimming cost V 3 bases and J 2 bases, with 8 bases left between them. Germline values: CDR1 SGDLS, CDR2 YYNGEE.